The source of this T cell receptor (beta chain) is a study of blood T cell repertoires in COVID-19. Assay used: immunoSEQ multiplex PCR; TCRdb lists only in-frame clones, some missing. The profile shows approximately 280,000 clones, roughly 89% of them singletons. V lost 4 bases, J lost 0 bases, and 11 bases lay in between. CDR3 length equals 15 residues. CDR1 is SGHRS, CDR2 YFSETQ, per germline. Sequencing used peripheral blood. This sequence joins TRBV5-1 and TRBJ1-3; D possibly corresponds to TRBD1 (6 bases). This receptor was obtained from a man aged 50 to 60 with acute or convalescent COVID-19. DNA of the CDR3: TGCGCCAGCAGCCCTGACAGGAGCTCTGGAAACACCATATATTTT. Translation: CASSPDRSSGNTIYF.